The 17 T cell receptor beta chains listed next were all sequenced from one sample in a study of cytomegalovirus exposure and HLA in healthy donors. PCR employed 60 Vbeta and 13 Jbeta primers. Only in-frame clones appear in the TCRdb table, and some are missing; sequencing was by immunoSEQ multiplex PCR. The data show just over 150,000 clones, around 80% seen once. Sequenced sample: PBMCs. The receptors stem from a man aged 50 to 60 in good health and CMV-seropositive.

The chain joins TRBV5-5 to TRBJ1-3; no firm D call. The CDR3 spans 14 residues. Trimming took 4 bases from V and 0 from J, leaving 8 bases between them. CDR1 is SGHKS and CDR2 is YYEKEE in the germline V gene (reference sequence). The CDR3 loop is CASSPVDSGNTIYF. CDR3 DNA sequence: TGTGCCAGCAGCCCTGTAGACTCTGGAAACACCATATATTTT.

The genes are TRBV11-2 and TRBJ2-1; D uncertain. The V end was cut by 5 bases, the J end by 1 base, with 12 bases between. CDR3 length: 15 residues. Germline CDR1 reads SGHAT; CDR2 reads FQNNGV. The CDR3 loop is CASSPQVTSYNEQFF. CDR3 in DNA: TGTGCCAGCAGCCCCCAGGTCACTTCCTACAATGAGCAGTTCTTC.

This chain uses TRBV6-1 with TRBJ2-5, with 7 bases matching TRBD1. Looked up from germline, CDR1 is MNHNS and CDR2 is SASEGT. The CDR3 contains 13 residues. The trim removed 4 bases at V and 4 bases at J, leaving 3 bases unmatched. In DNA, the CDR3 is TGTGCCAGCAGTGTGACAGGGCCAGAGACCCAGTACTTC. Translating gives CASSVTGPETQYF.

This clone was observed once. The rearrangement joins TRBV6-1 to TRBJ1-4; D is undetermined. Trimming removed 3 bases at V and 6 bases at J, with 20 bases between. Germline V gene sequence: CDR1 MNHNS, CDR2 SASEGT. The CDR3 runs 17 residues. For the CDR3, the DNA is TGTGCCAGCAGTGACGTTGTGTTGGGCTTTACTCATGAAAAACTGTTTTTT. Translation gives CASSDVVLGFTHEKLFF.

The rearrangement uses TRBV29-1 and TRBJ1-1; no clear D gene. The CDR3 runs 13 residues. Germline assignment: CDR1 SQVTM and CDR2 ANQGSEA. Trimming took off 1 base at V and 1 base at J, with 7 bases between the two ends. The CDR3 bases are TGCAGCGTTGAAGGCTCCGGGAACACTGAAGCTTTCTTT. It yields the protein CSVEGSGNTEAFF.

The rearrangement links TRBV27 to TRBJ1-2; 7 bases line up with TRBD1. CDR3 length equals 13 residues. Germline lookup yields CDR1 MNHEY and CDR2 SMNVEV (reference sequence). Trimming took 8 bases from V and 6 from J; bases not matched to a gene: 9. DNA for the CDR3: TGTGCCAGCGGAGGGGGCTCTATCGATGGCTACACCTTC. Translation: CASGGGSIDGYTF.

This sequence joins TRBV2 and TRBJ1-2; perhaps TRBD1 as D (6 bases). CDR1 is SNHLY, CDR2 FYNNEI, per germline. The CDR3 is made up of 16 amino acids. V shed 5 bases and J shed 4 bases, with 20 bases lying between them. CDR3 DNA sequence: TGTGCCAGCAGTTCACCTCCGGGACACGACATCTATGGCTACACCTTC. As protein: CASSSPPGHDIYGYTF.

This clone has only one observation. V and J are TRBV28 and TRBJ2-4, with TRBD1 matching over 9 bases. The CDR3 extends over 15 amino acids. With V trimmed by 2 bases and J by 4 bases, 3 bases remained unmatched. The germline gives CDR1 MDHEN, CDR2 SYDVKM. The CDR3 protein is CASSLVDRGKNIQYF. CDR3 sequence (DNA): TGTGCCAGCAGTTTAGTGGACAGGGGAAAAAACATTCAGTACTTC.

This clone was observed once. This sequence joins TRBV2 and TRBJ1-5, with D possibly TRBD1 on 5 matching bases. V was pared by 3 bases and J by 7 bases, with 13 bases between. The CDR3 spans 14 residues. CDR1 and CDR2 from the germline V gene are SNHLY and FYNNEI. The CDR3 sequence: CASSEEEGYQPQHF. CDR3 nucleotides: TGTGCCAGCAGTGAGGAGGAGGGGTACCAGCCCCAGCATTTT.

CDR3 sequence (DNA): TGCGCCAGCAGCCTAGGACTAGCGGGAGCCCGCCAAGAGACCCAGTACTTC. Encoded protein: CASSLGLAGARQETQYF. The rearrangement links TRBV5-1 to TRBJ2-5; 13 positions agree with TRBD2. V dropped 4 bases and J dropped 1; count of bases not matched to a gene: 7. Germline V gene sequence: CDR1 SGHRS, CDR2 YFSETQ. This CDR3 is built from 17 residues.

This chain connects TRBV10-2 to TRBJ1-2; weak D call: TRBD1 (5 bases). Trimming took 0 bases from V and 8 from J, leaving 10 bases between them. Germline values: CDR1 WSHSY, CDR2 SAAADI. CDR3 size: 13 residues. The CDR3 spells CASSESRGRGYTF. For the CDR3, the DNA is TGCGCCAGCAGTGAGTCAAGGGGTCGCGGCTACACCTTC.

V and J are TRBV6-1 and TRBJ2-2; 9 nucleotides agree with TRBD2. Germline loops: CDR1 MNHNS, CDR2 SASEGT. The J segment lost 4 bases and the V segment lost 3 bases, leaving 9 bases of the junction unmatched. There are 17 residues in the CDR3. CDR3 sequence: CASSDLAGAGSTGELFF. The CDR3 DNA sequence: TGTGCCAGCAGTGACTTAGCGGGAGCTGGTAGCACCGGGGAGCTGTTTTTT.

The chain combines TRBV10-3 with TRBJ2-3; 12 nucleotides line up with TRBD2. V shed 3 bases and J 1 base; nucleotides not matched to a gene: 8. Germline V gene data show CDR1 as ENHRY and CDR2 as SYGVKD. This CDR3 has 18 amino acids. This CDR3 reads CAISDETSGRPRTDTQYF. CDR3 sequence (DNA): TGTGCCATCAGTGATGAGACTAGCGGGAGACCACGCACAGATACGCAGTATTTT.

DNA of the CDR3: TGCGCCAGCAGCTTACAACAGGGTCCCACGGGGACTGGCTACACCTTC. Translating gives CASSLQQGPTGTGYTF. The chain employs TRBV5-1 and TRBJ1-2; D perhaps matches TRBD1 (6 bases). Per germline, CDR1 SGHRS and CDR2 YFSETQ. This CDR3 comprises 16 residues. V lost 2 bases and J 7 bases, leaving 21 bases between the germline ends.

The chain carries TRBV5-5 and TRBJ1-5; no definite D call. The V gene's germline CDR1 is SGHKS and CDR2 YYEKEE (reference sequence). This CDR3 contains 15 residues. Trimming pared 1 base from V and 6 bases from J, leaving 14 bases between. The CDR3 DNA reads as TGTGCCAGCAGCTTGACCGCTGAGTTGAGTCAGCCCCAGCATTTT. Translation gives CASSLTAELSQPQHF. The full variable domain, completed using reference TRBV5-5 and TRBJ1-5, is DAGVTQSPTHLIKTRGQQVTLRCSPISGHKSVSWYQQVLGQGPQFIFQYYEKEERGRGNFPDRFSARQFPNYSSELNVNALLLGDSALYLCASSLTAELSQPQHFGDGTRLSIL.

This chain links TRBV7-9 with TRBJ2-5; TRBD1 might be the D (7 bases). CDR1 is SEHNR, CDR2 FQNEAQ, per germline (reference sequence). This CDR3 is 14 amino acids long. V was shortened by 5 bases and J by 5 bases, with 15 bases between the two germline ends. The CDR3 bases are TGTGCCAGCAGCCTAACATCAGGGGGGGAGACCCAGTACTTC. Its translation: CASSLTSGGETQYF.

The rearrangement joins TRBV7-8 to TRBJ2-1, with 7 bases aligning to TRBD1. Per the germline V gene, CDR1 is SGHVS and CDR2 is FQNEAQ. This CDR3 region has 15 residues. V was clipped by 5 bases and J by 9 bases; unmatched bases: 13. This CDR3 reads CASSPKRGQIGEQFF. The CDR3 bases are TGTGCCAGCAGCCCTAAAAGGGGGCAAATCGGTGAGCAGTTCTTC.